These T cell receptor beta chains were read from a single sample in a study of cytomegalovirus exposure and HLA in healthy donors. Assay: immunoSEQ multiplex PCR; the TCRdb copy retains only in-frame clones and omits some. The repertoire holds some 110,000 clones, 70% to 80% seen once, with roughly 3.6% in the top ten. What was sequenced was PBMCs. The origin of the receptors is a man between 60 and 75 years old in good health and CMV-seronegative. Both conserved end residues are part of each CDR3. A D gene is named only where the DNA matches it firmly. Some rows have no size entry. The others give once, few or many, or a class for an expanded clone.

j_call clone_size d_call v_call cdr3_aa cdr3_nt
TRBJ2-2 . . TRBV5-1 CASSPGGTGTTYTGELFF TGCGCCAGCAGCCCCGGAGGGACGGGAACTACCTACACCGGGGAGCTGTTTTTT
TRBJ2-3 . TRBD2 TRBV9 CASSVRASGGDTQYF TGTGCCAGCAGCGTGCGGGCTAGCGGGGGGGATACGCAGTATTTT
TRBJ1-5 . TRBD1 TRBV5-1 CASSLFTGGDQPQHF TGCGCCAGCAGCTTGTTCACAGGGGGGGATCAGCCCCAGCATTTT
TRBJ2-1 . . TRBV30 CAWSGMGHNEQFF TGTGCCTGGAGTGGAATGGGCCACAATGAGCAGTTCTTC
TRBJ1-5 once TRBD1 TRBV30 CAWDRGGFSNQPQHF TGTGCCTGGGACAGGGGGGGATTTAGCAATCAGCCCCAGCATTTT
TRBJ2-1 . TRBD2 TRBV5-4 CASSLAAIGGGSYNEQFF TGTGCCAGCAGCTTGGCCGCTATCGGGGGGGGCTCCTACAATGAGCAGTTCTTC
TRBJ2-5 . . TRBV19 CASQGANQETQYF TGTGCCAGCCAAGGGGCAAATCAAGAGACCCAGTACTTC
TRBJ1-1 . . TRBV29-1 CSGRSSGAKRTEAFF TGCAGCGGACGATCCTCAGGGGCCAAGAGGACTGAAGCTTTCTTT
TRBJ1-6 . TRBD1 TRBV28 CASSSFPPLQGEDYNSPLHF TGTGCCAGCAGTTCTTTCCCGCCTTTACAGGGGGAGGACTATAATTCACCCCTCCACTTT
TRBJ2-3 . . TRBV2 CASSPQGGPLARTDTQYF TGTGCCAGCAGTCCCCAGGGGGGCCCCTTGGCGAGAACAGATACGCAGTATTTT
TRBJ2-5 few . TRBV11-2 CASSLASGETQYF TGTGCCAGCAGCTTAGCATCAGGAGAGACCCAGTACTTC
TRBJ2-2 . . TRBV9 CASSVGGIRTTELFF TGTGCCAGCAGCGTTGGAGGTATTCGGACGACGGAGCTGTTTTTT
TRBJ1-2 . . TRBV6-5 CASSYGRGANYGYTF TGTGCCAGCAGTTACGGGCGGGGGGCTAACTATGGCTACACCTTC
TRBJ1-2 . . TRBV29-1 CSVEEAGALYGYTF TGCAGCGTTGAGGAAGCAGGGGCCCTCTATGGCTACACCTTC
TRBJ1-4 . . TRBV6-6 CASSPPREKLFF TGTGCCAGCAGTCCTCCTCGGGAAAAACTGTTTTTT
TRBJ2-2 . TRBD2 TRBV5-1 CASSPLAGAGTGELFF TGCGCCAGCAGCCCCCTAGCGGGGGCCGGTACCGGGGAGCTGTTTTTT
TRBJ1-2 . TRBD1 TRBV7-2 CASSLVGTGYGYTF TGTGCCAGCAGCTTAGTCGGGACAGGCTATGGCTACACCTTC
TRBJ1-3 . TRBD1 TRBV7-2 CASSSGTGRSGNTIYF TGTGCCAGCAGCTCCGGGACAGGGAGGTCTGGAAACACCATATATTTT
TRBJ2-3 few TRBD2 TRBV7-3 CASSLNTPSGAQYF TGTGCCAGCAGCCTCAACACCCCTAGCGGGGCGCAGTATTTT
TRBJ1-3 . . TRBV5-6 CASSSQPGWGAGNTIYF TGTGCCAGCAGCTCCCAGCCGGGTTGGGGGGCTGGAAACACCATATATTTT
TRBJ1-4 . . TRBV4-2 CASSQGAMLTPTNEKLFF TGTGCCAGCAGCCAAGGCGCTATGCTGACTCCAACTAATGAAAAACTGTTTTTT
TRBJ2-4 . . TRBV30 CAWSTQTTKNIQYF TGTGCCTGGAGTACACAAACGACCAAAAACATTCAGTACTTC
TRBJ1-1 . . TRBV7-9 CASSLVENTEAFF TGTGCCAGCAGCTTAGTAGAGAACACTGAAGCTTTCTTT
TRBJ2-1 . TRBD2 TRBV7-2 CATGTSGGINEQFF TGTGCTACCGGGACTAGCGGGGGGATCAATGAGCAGTTCTTC
TRBJ2-3 . . TRBV7-2 CASSLRRPAVSDTQYF TGTGCCAGCAGCTTACGCCGCCCAGCGGTGTCGGATACGCAGTATTTT
TRBJ2-3 . . TRBV2 CASSLQGPGDTQYF TGTGCCAGCAGTTTACAGGGACCCGGAGATACGCAGTATTTT
TRBJ2-7 . TRBD1 TRBV7-2 CASSPGTGSYEQYF TGTGCCAGCAGCCCGGGGACAGGCTCCTACGAGCAGTACTTC
TRBJ1-1 . . TRBV20-1 CSAWGLSGAFF TGCAGTGCTTGGGGACTTTCTGGGGCTTTCTTT
TRBJ1-6 . TRBD1 TRBV5-1 CASSLGRDRVPSPLHF TGCGCCAGCAGCTTGGGCCGGGACAGGGTACCTTCACCCCTCCACTTT
TRBJ1-2 . TRBD1 TRBV6-6 CASSYSGQTFNYGYTF TGTGCCAGCAGTTACTCGGGACAGACCTTTAACTATGGCTACACCTTC
TRBJ2-3 . TRBD2 TRBV6-1 CASRKRGGTDTQYF TGTGCCAGCAGAAAGCGGGGGGGGACAGATACGCAGTATTTT
TRBJ2-1 . . TRBV29-1 CSVFKVSSYNEQFF TGCAGCGTTTTTAAAGTTAGCTCCTACAATGAGCAGTTCTTC
TRBJ1-2 . TRBD1 TRBV6-5 CASSYRRGPTPYGYTF TGTGCCAGCAGTTACCGCAGGGGGCCTACCCCCTATGGCTACACCTTC
TRBJ1-6 . TRBD1 TRBV5-1 CASSPAGGPLNSPLHF TGCGCCAGCAGTCCGGCAGGGGGTCCCCTTAATTCACCCCTCCACTTT
TRBJ2-1 . TRBD2 TRBV6-6 CASSYSGASGNNEQFF TGTGCCAGCAGTTACTCCGGGGCTAGCGGAAACAATGAGCAGTTCTTC
TRBJ1-6 . TRBD1 TRBV5-5 CASSLQGKDYNSPLHF TGTGCCAGCAGCCTACAGGGGAAGGACTACAATTCACCCCTCCACTTT
TRBJ1-2 . . TRBV28 CASVSQPTSKGYTF TGTGCCAGCGTTTCCCAGCCGACATCGAAAGGCTACACCTTC
TRBJ1-3 . TRBD1 TRBV5-8 CASRSSRGLSGNTIYF TGTGCCAGCAGGTCCTCCAGGGGGCTCTCTGGAAACACCATATATTTT
TRBJ2-7 . TRBD1 TRBV7-2 CASSARDRGRGEQYF TGTGCCAGCAGTGCCAGAGACAGGGGGCGCGGCGAGCAGTACTTC
TRBJ1-1 medium-sized TRBD1 TRBV7-2 CASSLGTGEAFF TGTGCCAGCAGCTTAGGGACAGGGGAAGCTTTCTTT
TRBJ1-6 . . TRBV7-2 CASSPPTGFSYNSPLHF TGTGCCAGCAGCCCTCCGACAGGCTTCTCCTATAATTCACCCCTCCACTTT
TRBJ1-2 . . TRBV10-3 CAISDTGQGTYGYTF TGTGCCATCAGTGACACGGGCCAGGGTACCTATGGCTACACCTTC
TRBJ2-1 . TRBD2 TRBV7-2 CASSSTTAGFLDEQFF TGTGCCAGCAGCTCTACCACAGCGGGGTTTCTCGATGAGCAGTTCTTC
TRBJ2-3 once . TRBV9 CASSVRLVSDTQYF TGTGCCAGCAGCGTAAGACTAGTGTCCGATACGCAGTATTTT
TRBJ2-5 . . TRBV6-5 CASSYSNAGMETQYF TGTGCCAGCAGTTACTCGAATGCGGGGATGGAGACCCAGTACTTC
TRBJ2-7 . TRBD1 TRBV19 CASSIGTGSSYEQYF TGTGCCAGTAGTATAGGGACAGGGTCAAGCTACGAGCAGTACTTC